Sequencing of this TCR beta chain was carried out in a study of OX40 agonist ivuxolimab in advanced cancers. For the study in its entirety: The costimulatory receptor OX40 (CD134) was targeted by ivuxolimab, a fully human IgG2 agonistic monoclonal antibody. Intravenous ivuxolimab was administered to patients every 2 weeks at six dose levels: 0.01, 0.1, 0.3, 1.5, 3 and 10 mg/kg. Among the approximately 50 dose-escalation patients, roughly 20 had hepatocellular carcinoma, approximately 15 melanoma, 9 renal cell carcinoma and 9 head and neck cancer. In the dose-escalation cohort, 82.7% of patients were male, and the mean age was approximately 64 years, with a range of roughly 23 to 85. Patients were allowed to have had prior anti-PD-1, anti-PD-L1 or anti-CTLA-4 therapy, and approximately 40% of the dose-escalation patients had previously received checkpoint inhibitors. Partial responses were achieved by three dose-escalation patients, of whom one had hepatocellular carcinoma and two had cutaneous melanoma. Peripheral TCRbeta sequencing was intended to test whether TCR sequence diversity was altered and clonal T-cell expansion was caused by ivuxolimab. The monotherapy dose-escalation portion (N of about 50 patients) of the phase I ivuxolimab trial is reported in the paper.

For sequencing of the TCRbeta CDR3 region, genomic DNA was extracted from the sorted cells. TCRbeta CDR3 regions were sequenced using the immunoSEQ Assay. Here the immuneACCESS table is served through TCRdb, limited to in-frame sequences with V and J called. Missing clones are a known gap in these copies; in checked studies unresolved V genes cover under half, and the rest lacks a known reason. The sample profile shows fewer than 20,000 clones; over 75% of them were found once. The ten largest clones take up under 30% of the sample. The paper as a whole reports these results and caveats: On average, CD8+ T cells showed more expanded clones than CD4+ T cells after ivuxolimab. Which antigens the clonally expanded peripheral T cells were specific for was not determined. Low levels of normalized T-cell clonal expansion were also seen in some patients who did not respond. In partial responders in the 0.1-3.0 mg/kg groups, normalized peripheral clonal expansion was found to be among the lowest, especially among CD8+ T cells. Clonal expansion of both CD4+ and CD8+ blood T cells was observed from baseline to week 6 at doses 0.1 to 3.0 mg/kg.

Patients with autoimmune disease history or receiving systemic immunosuppression were excluded from the trial. In every dose cohort, peripheral blood was drawn for TCR sequencing at baseline, cycle 4 day 1, and cycle 7 day 1. The samples were taken from a phase I, first-in-human, multicenter, open-label dose-escalation trial of ivuxolimab. Adults with locally advanced or metastatic melanoma, renal cell, hepatocellular, or head and neck squamous cell carcinoma were enrolled in the trial. CD4+ and CD8+ T cells were sorted separately from peripheral blood before TCR sequencing. Via the germline V gene, CDR1 is MGHRA and CDR2 YSYEKL. The CDR3 contains 14 residues, cysteine and phenylalanine counted. The only DNA kept is the CDR3, 42 bases in frame from the first base. Relative to germline, V is 1 base shorter and J is 6 bases shorter, with 11 bases between their ends. Comment on this clone: It lacks a known antigen. No much larger clone is present one base from it, and per-base qualities are unavailable.

The clonotype originates from an adult with an advanced solid tumor such as melanoma, head and neck, liver or kidney cancer. The specimen comprised CD4+ or CD8+ T cells sorted from blood, sampled in a trial of the OX40 agonist ivuxolimab. The sequence is built from TRBV4-1 and TRBJ2-3, with the D segment possibly TRBD1 or TRBD2, each aligning over 5 bases. The sequence in DNA is TGCGCCAGCAGCCAAGTTGGGGGAGCTGATACGCAGTATTTT. This translates into CASSQVGGADTQYF.